This T cell receptor (beta chain) is from a study of CD8+CD57+ T cells in acquired aplastic anemia. Study-wide background: Sorted cells (CD4+ and CD8+) yielded DNA amounts that averaged around 3.5 ug.

This CDR3 comprises 15 residues. Trimming took off 0 bases at V and 1 base at J, with 10 bases between the two ends. From germline, CDR1 is SGHDT and CDR2 YYEEEE. Investigators profiled TCR beta VDJ and CDR3 from genomic DNA template. MiXCR, applied by TCRdb to the reads, yields one record per CDR3 protein. The data show about 400,000 distinct CDR3 sequences, around 68% seen once. The receptor's source is a human donor in good health, serving as a control. The chain carries TRBV5-6 and TRBJ2-5; D ambiguous. The specimen was sorted CD4+, CD8+, or CD8+CD57+ T cells (not recorded which) from PBMCs. In nucleotides, the CDR3 is TGTGCCAGCAGCTTGGAGGCAGCTCCCCAAGAGACCCAGTACTTC. Translated, it gives CASSLEAAPQETQYF.